This TCR beta chain was recovered during a study of blood T cell repertoires in COVID-19. This clone was detected only once. The protocol was immunoSEQ multiplex PCR, while the TCRdb copy is restricted to in-frame clones and leaves out a portion. The sample consists of roughly 180,000 clones, about 85% of them appearing once. The length of the CDR3 is 17 residues. The ends lost 0 bases at V and 5 bases at J; junction bases unmatched: 8. Germline CDR1 MGHRA, CDR2 YSYEKL. This chain links TRBV4-1 with TRBJ1-4; the match to TRBD1 covers 8 bases. Material for sequencing was peripheral blood. This receptor was identified in a man at least 80 years old with COVID-19, enrolled during active disease. The CDR3 sequence is CASSQEWEGQGNEKLFF. The CDR3, as DNA: TGCGCCAGCAGCCAAGAATGGGAAGGACAGGGAAATGAAAAACTGTTTTTT.